This entry lists 12 T cell receptor beta chains sequenced from one sample in a study of tumor and adjacent non-tumor tissue in lung cancer. Three rounds of nested PCR, following a modified ARM-PCR protocol, produced the TCRbeta library. TCRdb re-derived calls from the multiplex PCR reads in MiXCR, one entry per CDR3 protein. Of more than 75,000 distinct CDR3 sequences in the sample, more than 80% were seen once. No cell sorting was done before RNA was extracted from the tissue. Distant lung tissue was collected more than 3 cm away from the tumor edge. Sequenced material: distant non-tumor lung tissue. The receptors originated from a man in his 60s with small cell lung cancer.

Regarding this clonotype: Compared with germline, one end of the junction differs, possibly owing to a read error. V and J are TRBV10-3 and TRBJ2-1; D is possibly TRBD2 (5 bases). The CDR3 contains 15 residues. In germline, CDR1 is ENHRY, CDR2 SYGVKD. The CDR3, as DNA: TGTTCCATCAGTGAGGGTACACCCTACTACAATGAGCAGTTCTTC. Protein: CSISEGTPYYNEQFF.

A word on this clonotype: A junction boundary mismatches the germline segment, possibly from a read error. The V call is TRBV4-1, the J call TRBJ2-1, with D perhaps TRBD1 (5 bases). The CDR3 sequence is 15 residues long. CDR1 is MGHRA and CDR2 is YSYEKL in the germline V gene. The CDR3 DNA reads TGCGCCAGCAATCAGGATAGCAGGGCAGGGAATGAACAGTTCTTC. Translation gives CASNQDSRAGNEQFF.

Remarks on this clonotype: One end of the junction does not line up with germline, which may come from a read error. V usage is TRBV6-1 and J usage is TRBJ2-1; a weak D match, TRBD2 (5 bases). Germline CDR1 MNHNS, CDR2 SASEGT. The CDR3 has 14 residues. CDR3 in amino acids: CVSIFSVSRNEQFF. The CDR3 DNA reads TGTGTCAGCATCTTTAGCGTGAGTAGGAATGAGCAATTCTTC.

The rearrangement links TRBV6-4 to TRBJ2-2; D not resolved. This CDR3 has 12 residues. CDR1 and CDR2 (germline): MRHNA, SNTAGT. V was trimmed by 8 bases and J by 3 bases, leaving 7 bases between them. CDR3 bases: TGTGCCAGCTGTATGGACACCGGGGAGCTGTTTTTT. Protein: CASCMDTGELFF.

The chain employs TRBV11-3 and TRBJ1-4; 10 nucleotides align to TRBD1. Germline trimming cut 9 bases from V and 7 bases from J; bases unmatched to any gene: 11. Per germline, CDR1 SGHNT and CDR2 YENEEA. This CDR3 is 15 amino acids long. CDR3 residues: CARVSKGQGLEKLFF. Here the CDR3 DNA reads TGTGCCAGAGTATCTAAGGGACAGGGGCTTGAAAAACTGTTTTTT.

This clonotype counts as medium-sized. V gene TRBV4-1 combines with J gene TRBJ2-1, with 9 bases that match TRBD2. Germline V CDR1 and CDR2: MGHRA, YSYEKL. After removal of 2 bases from V and 0 bases from J, the junction contained 5 bases not matched to a gene. The length of the CDR3 is 17 residues. The CDR3 DNA reads TGCGCCAGCAGCCAACCTCGAGCGGGAGGCTCCTACAATGAGCAGTTCTTC. Amino acids: CASSQPRAGGSYNEQFF.

In regard to this clonotype: The junction departs from germline at one end; a sequencing error may be responsible. V usage is TRBV11-2 and J usage is TRBJ2-1; no firm D call. CDR3 length: 16 residues. CDR1 is SGHAT and CDR2 is FQNNGV in the germline V gene. The CDR3 DNA reads TGTGCCAGCAGCTTAGTGGAGTTTGCCACGGCCAATGAACAGTTCTTC. It encodes CASSLVEFATANEQFF.

This chain uses TRBV12-3 or TRBV12-4 with TRBJ2-1; 8 nucleotides agree with TRBD2. This CDR3 has 14 residues. With V trimmed by 7 bases and J by 9 bases, 11 bases remained unmatched. The CDR3 nucleotides read TGTGCCAGCACTTACGGGAGGGTCTTTGGTGAGCAGTTCTTC. Translation gives CASTYGRVFGEQFF.

Details on this clonotype: This is likely a read error, given that the CDR3 carries no conserved phenylalanine or tryptophan at its end. The limits of the CDR3 on the DNA are not certain, so only TCRdb's listed CDR3 is given. The rearrangement links TRBV29-1 to TRBJ1-2. The CDR3 contains 12 residues when both ends are counted. CDR1 SQVTM and CDR2 ANQGSEA come from the germline V gene. The CDR3 loop reads CSTRGDENGHTI.

A single count supports this clonotype. It is likely a read error, because the conserved phenylalanine at the end of the CDR3 is missing. The rearrangement uses TRBV5-4 and TRBJ2-3; D may correspond to TRBD1 or TRBD2 (6 bases each). CDR1 is SGHNT, CDR2 YYREEE, per germline (reference sequence). The V end was cut by 6 bases, the J end by 5 bases, with 16 bases between. The CDR3 totals 14 residues. The CDR3 spells CASNVPGGQDTQYS. The CDR3 coding sequence is TGTGCCAGCAACGTGCCCGGGGGCCAAGATACGCAGTATTCT.

This clonotype was counted ten times or more. This chain joins TRBV6-5 and TRBJ2-1; D gene unclear. Trimming shortened V by 6 bases and J by 8 bases, and 8 bases separated the two germline ends. CDR3 length: 11 residues. The germline V gene has CDR1 MNHEY and CDR2 SVGAGI. The CDR3: CASRNRHEQFF. In DNA form, the CDR3 reads TGTGCCAGCAGAAACCGGCATGAGCAGTTCTTC.

This clonotype was seen ten or more times. This chain connects TRBV6-2 or TRBV6-3 to TRBJ2-6; D is possibly TRBD2 (5 bases). The germline V gene encodes CDR1 MNHEY and CDR2 SVGEGT. The CDR3 runs 15 residues. The germline V and J ends were trimmed by 2 bases and 2 bases, with 7 bases remaining between them. The DNA of the CDR3 is TGTGCCAGCAGTTACGAGGGAACTGGGGCCAACGTCCTGACTTTC. It translates to CASSYEGTGANVLTF.